Each of the 31 T cell receptor beta chains below was sequenced from the same sample in a study of CD8+ T cells in alopecia areata. cDNA prepared by RNA extraction and subsequent reverse transcription served as the template for sequencing. Here immunoSEQ multiplex PCR was the method, and the copy in TCRdb shows in-frame clones only, minus some. The sample lists about 200,000 clones, approximately 53% occurring once. The sample consisted of CD8+ T cells sorted from blood. These receptors were taken from a human donor in good health.

In regard to this clone: Sequence at one end of the junction differs from germline and may be a read error. J is TRBJ1-6 and V is TRBV7-9; no clear D. CDR1 and CDR2 from the germline V gene are SEHNR and FQNEAQ (reference sequence). The CDR3 totals 14 residues. The CDR3 protein is CATQVSSNNSPLHF. CDR3 coding DNA: TGTGCCACTCAGGTCTCCTCCAATAATTCACCCCTCCACTTT.

The chain carries TRBV19 and TRBJ2-7, with TRBD1 identical over 7 bases. The junction had 4 bases not matched to a gene; V was cut back by 1 base and J by 1 base. Germline-derived CDR1 and CDR2 are LNHDA and SQIVND (reference sequence). The length of the CDR3 is 15 residues. This chain's CDR3 is CASSIGGQTSYEQYF. CDR3 bases: TGTGCCAGTAGTATAGGGGGACAGACATCCTACGAGCAGTACTTC.

The rearrangement uses TRBV27 and TRBJ2-4; no reliable D call. V lost 5 bases and J 8 bases, leaving 13 bases between the germline ends. This CDR3 spans 13 amino acids. CDR1 MNHEY and CDR2 SMNVEV come from the germline V gene (reference sequence). The CDR3 is CASSPPENHIQYF. CDR3 sequence (DNA): TGTGCCAGCAGTCCACCTGAGAATCACATTCAGTACTTC.

DNA of the CDR3: TGTGCCAGCACCCCCGGGACAACAATCAACTATGGCTACACCTTC. Translated: CASTPGTTINYGYTF. V and J are TRBV5-4 and TRBJ1-2, with TRBD1 as a possible D gene (6 bases). CDR1 is SGHNT, CDR2 YYREEE, per germline (reference sequence). The length of the CDR3 is 15 residues. V lost 6 bases and J lost 2, with 17 bases in between.

CDR3: CASSFGRTNQPQHF. The DNA for the CDR3 is TGTGCCAGCAGCTTCGGACGGACGAATCAGCCCCAGCATTTT. This chain uses TRBV13 with TRBJ1-5; the D is unclear. V gave up 3 bases and J gave up 4 bases, with 10 bases separating them. Germline V CDR1 and CDR2: PRHDT, FYEKMQ (reference sequence). This CDR3 spans 14 amino acids. The full variable domain, its missing parts supplied by reference TRBV13 and TRBJ1-5, is AAGVIQSPRHLIKEKRETATLKCYPIPRHDTVYWYQQGPGQDPQFLISFYEKMQSDKGSIPDRFSAQQFSDYHSELNMSSLELGDSALYFCASSFGRTNQPQHFGDGTRLSIL.

The CDR3 DNA sequence: TGTGCCAGCAGCTTTAAAGGGAGCACAGATACGCAGTATTTT. Its protein is CASSFKGSTDTQYF. The genes are TRBV7-8 and TRBJ2-3; unclear D gene. This CDR3 has 14 amino acids. V was clipped by 3 bases and J by 0 bases, with 7 bases between them. Germline V gives CDR1 SGHVS, CDR2 FQNEAQ.

In this sample, this clone turned up a few times. This sequence joins TRBV11-2 and TRBJ2-7; TRBD1 is a possible D gene (6 bases). V was trimmed by 5 bases and J by 5 bases, leaving 16 bases between them. The germline V gene encodes CDR1 SGHAT and CDR2 FQNNGV. CDR3 length equals 14 residues. CDR3 nucleotide sequence: TGTGCCAGCAGCCTAAAGAGGGGGATCCACGAGCAGTACTTC. Amino acid sequence: CASSLKRGIHEQYF.

The chain links TRBV2 to TRBJ2-5; maybe TRBD1 (6 bases). Germline lookup yields CDR1 SNHLY and CDR2 FYNNEI. The CDR3 is 15 amino acids. Trimming shortened V by 1 base and J by 2 bases, and 11 bases separated the two germline ends. The CDR3 coding sequence is TGTGCCAGCAGTGAAGGGACAGACGAACAAGAGACCCAGTACTTC. Residues: CASSEGTDEQETQYF.

The rearrangement joins TRBV5-6 to TRBJ2-2; D unresolved. The CDR3 length is 17 residues. Germline V gene lookup returns CDR1 SGHDT and CDR2 YYEEEE. The V end lost 0 bases, the J end lost 0 bases, and 12 bases lay between the germline ends. CDR3 nucleotides: TGTGCCAGCAGCTTGGCCTCGGCGGATGCGAACACCGGGGAGCTGTTTTTT. Translation gives CASSLASADANTGELFF. The full variable domain, its missing parts supplied by reference TRBV5-6 and TRBJ2-2, is DAGVTQSPTHLIKTRGQQVTLRCSPKSGHDTVSWYQQALGQGPQFIFQYYEEEERQRGNFPDRFSGHQFPNYSSELNVNALLLGDSALYLCASSLASADANTGELFFGEGSRLTVL.

V gene TRBV25-1 combines with J gene TRBJ2-1, with D unclear. Looked up from germline, CDR1 is MGHDK and CDR2 is SYGVNS. The germline V and J ends were trimmed by 5 bases and 10 bases, with 12 bases remaining between them. The CDR3 extends over 12 amino acids. CDR3 DNA sequence: TGTGCCAGCAGTATGGCCCTTGGGGAGCAGTTCTTC. Protein sequence: CASSMALGEQFF.

As concerns this clone: At one end the junction does not follow the germline gene, possibly because of a read error. V and J are TRBV7-2 and TRBJ2-5; 10 bases fit TRBD2. The CDR3 contains 15 residues. The germline CDR1 and CDR2 sequences are SGHTA and FQGNSA. CDR3 coding DNA: TGTGCCAGCAGTTTAGCGGGGGGTATCCAAGAGACCCAGTACTTC. It encodes CASSLAGGIQETQYF.

The J gene is TRBJ2-7, the V gene TRBV4-1; D uncertain. Trimming pared 0 bases from V and 2 bases from J, leaving 14 bases between. CDR3 size: 16 residues. The V gene's germline CDR1 is MGHRA and CDR2 YSYEKL. The CDR3 spells CASSQEYGNRAYEQYF. Written as DNA, the CDR3 is TGCGCCAGCAGCCAAGAGTACGGAAACCGAGCCTACGAGCAGTACTTC.

The gene calls are TRBV5-4 and TRBJ1-1; no definite D call. Germline V gives CDR1 SGHNT, CDR2 YYREEE (reference sequence). V was pared by 6 bases and J by 3 bases, with 18 bases between. The CDR3 loop spans 15 amino acids. This CDR3 reads CASNLPARPYTEAFF. The CDR3 DNA sequence: TGTGCCAGCAACCTACCGGCCAGGCCCTACACTGAAGCTTTCTTT.

About this clone itself: Other DNA sequences within the sample encode an identical CDR3. The genes are TRBV27 and TRBJ2-7; possible D gene TRBD1, 5 bases. Trimming took 2 bases from V and 2 from J, leaving 10 bases between them. CDR3 length equals 14 residues. The germline V gene encodes CDR1 MNHEY and CDR2 SMNVEV (reference sequence). CDR3 loop: CASSLGQGAYEQYF. DNA for the CDR3: TGTGCCAGCAGTTTAGGGCAGGGCGCCTACGAGCAGTACTTC.

V gene TRBV9 combines with J gene TRBJ1-6; unclear D gene. The germline CDR1 and CDR2 sequences are SGDLS and YYNGEE. The CDR3 consists of 15 residues. V was clipped by 0 bases and J by 5 bases, with 9 bases between them. CDR3 residues: CASSVVGEDNSPLHF. CDR3 DNA: TGTGCCAGCAGCGTAGTGGGCGAAGATAATTCACCCCTCCACTTT.

The chain carries TRBV4-2 and TRBJ1-1; possibly TRBD1 for D (6 bases). Germline CDR1 reads LGHNA; CDR2 reads YNFKEQ. Trimming stripped 0 bases from V and 1 base from J, with 12 bases between. This CDR3 region has 16 residues. CDR3 DNA: TGTGCCAGCAGCCAAGATGCGGACAGAGCGAACACTGAAGCTTTCTTT. This translates into CASSQDADRANTEAFF.

The V gene is TRBV6-1, the J gene TRBJ1-5; D is undetermined. The CDR3 loop spans 13 amino acids. Trimming cost V 4 bases and J 3 bases, with 7 bases left between them. In germline, CDR1 is MNHNS, CDR2 SASEGT. CDR3 DNA: TGTGCCAGCAGTGGATGGGACAATCAGCCCCAGCATTTT. Translating gives CASSGWDNQPQHF.

This clone was counted between two and nine times. The rearrangement uses TRBV5-6 and TRBJ1-1, with TRBD1 matching 8 bases. CDR1 and CDR2 from the germline V gene are SGHDT and YYEEEE. J gave up 10 bases and V 0 bases, and 5 bases lay outside the gene matches. The CDR3 loop spans 13 amino acids. Written as DNA, the CDR3 is TGTGCCAGCAGCTTGGGCAGGGGGCTTAGAGCTTTCTTT. Encoded protein: CASSLGRGLRAFF.

The chain joins TRBV11-2 to TRBJ2-7; D is undetermined. The germline CDR1 and CDR2 sequences are SGHAT and FQNNGV. The CDR3 length is 12 residues. V was pared by 5 bases and J by 3 bases, with 8 bases between. The CDR3 DNA is TGTGCCAGCAGCCCGACCTTCTACGAGCAGTACTTC. Translating it yields CASSPTFYEQYF.

The chain recombines TRBV5-1 with TRBJ1-2, with D possibly being TRBD1 (5 bases). V shed 0 bases and J shed 4 bases, with 22 bases lying between them. CDR1 and CDR2 (germline): SGHRS, YFSETQ. The CDR3 length is 18 residues. The CDR3 region is CASSLAGPREGLGYGYTF. The CDR3 DNA follows: TGCGCCAGCAGCTTGGCGGGACCGAGGGAAGGGTTGGGCTATGGCTACACCTTC.

The chain carries TRBV4-1 and TRBJ2-7; D gene uncertain. Germline V gene lookup returns CDR1 MGHRA and CDR2 YSYEKL. CDR3 length: 14 residues. V gave up 1 base and J gave up 3 bases, with 10 bases separating them. CDR3 loop: CASSQVQWGYEQYF. Here the CDR3 DNA reads TGCGCCAGCAGCCAAGTCCAATGGGGCTACGAGCAGTACTTC.

V usage is TRBV19 and J usage is TRBJ2-5; no clear D gene. Trimming cost V 9 bases and J 0 bases, with 5 bases left between them. The length of the CDR3 is 11 residues. CDR1 and CDR2 from the germline V gene are LNHDA and SQIVND (reference sequence). This CDR3 is CARQYQETQYF. In DNA form, the CDR3 reads TGTGCCAGACAGTACCAAGAGACCCAGTACTTC.

This clone was seen more than once but under ten times. This chain connects TRBV2 to TRBJ2-5; the match to TRBD2 covers 8 bases. V trimming: 8 bases; J trimming: 3 bases; junction bases outside the gene matches: 8. From germline, CDR1 is SNHLY and CDR2 FYNNEI. The CDR3 consists of 14 residues. CDR3 loop: CASLPAGAKETQYF. In DNA, the CDR3 is TGTGCCAGCCTGCCAGCGGGGGCTAAAGAGACCCAGTACTTC.

The V and J genes are TRBV7-3 and TRBJ2-5; TRBD2 might be the D (7 bases). V lost 1 base and J lost 5, with 11 bases in between. The CDR3 extends over 14 amino acids. Germline V CDR1 and CDR2: SGHTA, FQGTGA. The chain's CDR3 is CASSLMGGLETQYF. In DNA form, the CDR3 reads TGTGCCAGCAGCTTAATGGGGGGGCTTGAGACCCAGTACTTC.

This clone was counted only a few times. The gene calls are TRBV7-9 and TRBJ2-1, with D unclear. From germline, CDR1 is SEHNR and CDR2 FQNEAQ (reference sequence). This CDR3 has 13 residues. V was trimmed by 1 base and J by 9 bases, leaving 10 bases between them. The CDR3 coding sequence is TGTGCCAGCAGCTTAGGAGCTTGGACTGAGCAGTTCTTC. This gives the protein CASSLGAWTEQFF.

This clone was picked up a small number of times. V is TRBV29-1 and J is TRBJ1-1; 8 nucleotides match TRBD1. Germline CDR1 reads SQVTM; CDR2 reads ANQGSEA. The ends lost 7 bases at V and 7 bases at J; junction bases unmatched: 14. The CDR3 is made up of 14 amino acids. The CDR3, as DNA: TGCAGCGCCATACTGGACAGGGATAAGTTTGAAGCTTTCTTT. This sequence encodes CSAILDRDKFEAFF.

This clone has a handful of counts. The V call is TRBV13, the J call TRBJ2-1; 11 bases align to TRBD2. In germline, CDR1 is PRHDT, CDR2 FYEKMQ (reference sequence). J was trimmed by 4 bases and V by 4 bases; bases with no gene match: 3. The CDR3 totals 15 residues. The CDR3 here is CASSSVAGGYNEQFF. The CDR3 nucleotides are TGTGCCAGCAGCTCAGTAGCGGGGGGGTACAATGAGCAGTTCTTC.

The V gene is TRBV15, the J gene TRBJ2-3, with D uncertain. This CDR3 has 16 amino acids. Germline V gene sequence: CDR1 LNHNV, CDR2 YYDKDF (reference sequence). Trimming took off 0 bases at V and 1 base at J, with 11 bases between the two ends. The CDR3 nucleotides read TGTGCCACCAGCAGAGATTATCTGGCAGGCACAGATACGCAGTATTTT. This sequence encodes CATSRDYLAGTDTQYF.

J is TRBJ1-2 and V is TRBV15; 7 bases are shared with TRBD1. Trimming took 6 bases from V and 3 from J; bases not matched to a gene: 4. Germline CDR1 LNHNV, CDR2 YYDKDF (reference sequence). The CDR3 covers 13 residues. Written as DNA, the CDR3 is TGTGCCACCAGTACAGGGGCAGACTATGGCTACACCTTC. It specifies CATSTGADYGYTF. The full variable domain, with the rest looked up from reference TRBV15 and TRBJ1-2, is DAMVIQNPRYQVTQFGKPVTLSCSQTLNHNVMYWYQQKSSQAPKLLFHYYDKDFNNEADTPDNFQSRRPNTSFCFLDIRSPGLGDTAMYLCATSTGADYGYTFGSGTRLTVV.

The chain joins TRBV13 to TRBJ1-2; D gene unclear. The V end lost 4 bases, the J end lost 7 bases, and 16 bases lay between the germline ends. CDR3 length: 14 residues. CDR1 is PRHDT and CDR2 is FYEKMQ in the germline V gene (reference sequence). As DNA, the CDR3 is TGTGCCAGCAGCTCAGGTGCCGGGTTTCGTGGCTACACCTTC. Translated: CASSSGAGFRGYTF.

The CDR3 DNA reads TGCAGCGTTGAAGGGGGACAGGTGAACACTGAAGCTTTCTTT. It is translated as CSVEGGQVNTEAFF. V is TRBV29-1 and J is TRBJ1-1; 8 bases line up with TRBD1. The trim removed 1 base at V and 0 bases at J, leaving 1 base unmatched. The CDR3 is 14 residues long. Germline V CDR1 and CDR2: SQVTM, ANQGSEA. The whole variable domain, filled in from reference TRBV29-1 and TRBJ1-1, reads SAVISQKPSRDICQRGTSLTIQCQVDSQVTMMFWYRQQPGQSLTLIATANQGSEATYESGFVIDKFPISRPNLTFSTLTVSNMSPEDSSIYLCSVEGGQVNTEAFFGQGTRLTVV.